These 18 T cell receptor beta chains came from one sample sequenced in a study of CD8 T cells in ankylosing spondylitis. TCRdb reprocessed the 5' RACE reads via MiXCR and lists one record per CDR3 protein. The table lists under 150,000 distinct CDR3 sequences, roughly 8% of them singletons. Material for sequencing was synovial fluid, either unsorted or a sorted T cell fraction (not recorded which). These receptors were collected from a male donor with ankylosing spondylitis.

This clonotype was observed at least ten times. V is TRBV14 and J is TRBJ1-4, with D unclear. The CDR3 runs 13 residues. The V end lost 2 bases, the J end lost 4 bases, and 5 bases lay between the germline ends. Germline V gene data show CDR1 as SGHDN and CDR2 as FVKESK. The CDR3 DNA follows: TGTGCCAGCAGCCAAACGGATAATGAAAAACTGTTTTTT. Residues: CASSQTDNEKLFF.

The J gene is TRBJ2-3, the V gene TRBV2; D gene unclear. Germline lookup yields CDR1 SNHLY and CDR2 FYNNEI. The CDR3 covers 9 residues. Trimming stripped 8 bases from V and 7 bases from J, with 4 bases between. CDR3: CASGNTQYF. Here the CDR3 DNA reads TGTGCCAGCGGCAATACGCAGTATTTT.

A remark on this clonotype: One end of the junction fails to match germline, which may point to a read error. The chain couples TRBV20-1 to TRBJ1-2, with D unclear. The germline V gene has CDR1 DFQATT and CDR2 SNEGSKA (reference sequence). This CDR3 has 13 amino acids. CDR3 residues: CSARKTVKGELPF. In DNA form, the CDR3 reads TGCAGTGCTAGAAAGACGGTGAAAGGAGAACTCCCCTTC.

The chain links TRBV13 to TRBJ2-5; tentatively, D is TRBD1 (6 bases). Germline CDR1 and CDR2: PRHDT and FYEKMQ (reference sequence). Trimming cost V 5 bases and J 4 bases, with 20 bases left between them. CDR3 length equals 16 residues. DNA for the CDR3: TGTGCCAGCAGCCTCCGGCAGGGGCGATGGGGAGAGACCCAGTACTTC. Its protein is CASSLRQGRWGETQYF. Full variable domain (outside the CDR3, taken from reference TRBV13 and TRBJ2-5): AAGVIQSPRHLIKEKRETATLKCYPIPRHDTVYWYQQGPGQDPQFLISFYEKMQSDKGSIPDRFSAQQFSDYHSELNMSSLELGDSALYFCASSLRQGRWGETQYFGPGTRLLVL.

This clonotype has a count of ten or more. The CDR3 DNA is TGTGCCAGCAGCTTGGCCGAGTGGGGTGAGCAGTTCTTC. The encoded protein is CASSLAEWGEQFF. The rearrangement uses TRBV5-6 and TRBJ2-1; D gene uncertain. CDR3 length: 13 amino acids. CDR1 is SGHDT and CDR2 is YYEEEE in the germline V gene. V was cut by 0 bases and J by 9 bases, with 10 bases left in between.

The chain has TRBV15 and TRBJ2-1; 12 bases align to TRBD2. V gave up 2 bases and J gave up 6 bases; unmatched junction bases: 5. This CDR3 region has 16 residues. The germline gives CDR1 LNHNV, CDR2 YYDKDF (reference sequence). The CDR3 DNA follows: TGTGCCACCAGCAGACCTCTAGCGGGGGGGCCCAATGAGCAGTTCTTC. Its protein product is CATSRPLAGGPNEQFF.

This clonotype came up many times. The chain joins TRBV11-1 to TRBJ2-2, with no clear D. There are 16 residues in the CDR3. Trimming took 3 bases from V and 0 from J, leaving 11 bases between them. CDR1 SGHAT and CDR2 FQDESV come from the germline V gene (reference sequence). CDR3: CASSFTRLANTGELFF. CDR3 in DNA: TGTGCCAGCAGCTTTACACGGCTCGCGAACACCGGGGAGCTGTTTTTT.

This clonotype turned up a few times. The genes are TRBV20-1 and TRBJ2-7; TRBD2 matches 7 bases. Germline CDR1 DFQATT, CDR2 SNEGSKA (reference sequence). V lost 5 bases and J lost 5; bases outside the gene matches: 18. The length of the CDR3 is 16 residues. DNA of the CDR3: TGCAGTGCTCGGGACGGAAGACTAGCCCTTGTCAACGAGCAGTACTTC. This translates into CSARDGRLALVNEQYF.

The chain joins TRBV4-2 to TRBJ2-3; 12 bases are a match to TRBD2. The CDR3 contains 17 residues. V lost 0 bases, J lost 4 bases, and 5 bases stayed unmatched. Germline values: CDR1 LGHNA, CDR2 YNFKEQ. CDR3 sequence reads: CASSQDLASGGADTQYF. In DNA, the CDR3 is TGTGCCAGCAGCCAAGATTTGGCTAGCGGGGGGGCAGATACGCAGTATTTT.

This clonotype was counted many times. The chain links TRBV20-1 to TRBJ2-4, with D unresolved. The CDR3 extends over 12 amino acids. The germline gives CDR1 DFQATT, CDR2 SNEGSKA (reference sequence). Trimming stripped 0 bases from V and 4 bases from J, with 4 bases between. The DNA for the CDR3 is TGCAGTGCTAGAGAAATGAAAAACATTCAGTACTTC. It yields the protein CSAREMKNIQYF.

The table lists this clonotype with a few counts. The chain links TRBV4-2 to TRBJ2-1; possibly TRBD1 or TRBD2 for D (6 bases each). Germline values: CDR1 LGHNA, CDR2 YNFKEQ. Trimming shortened V by 4 bases and J by 0 bases, and 13 bases separated the two germline ends. There are 16 residues in the CDR3. The CDR3 reads CASSRGGPSSYNEQFF. The CDR3 nucleotides are TGTGCCAGCAGCCGAGGGGGGCCCAGCTCCTACAATGAGCAGTTCTTC.

In its sample, this clonotype was seen a few times. The chain links TRBV5-1 to TRBJ2-5, with 7 bases that match TRBD1. With 3 bases clipped from V and 5 bases from J, the junction kept 13 bases outside the gene matches. This CDR3 comprises 16 residues. Germline V lookup: CDR1 SGHRS, CDR2 YFSETQ. The CDR3 spells CASSSLGQASGETQYF. Written as DNA, the CDR3 is TGCGCCAGCAGCTCCCTTGGACAGGCTTCAGGGGAGACCCAGTACTTC.

This clonotype was counted many times. The chain couples TRBV7-3 to TRBJ2-7; tentatively, D is TRBD1 (7 bases). The CDR3 has 15 amino acids. Germline-derived CDR1 and CDR2 are SGHTA and FQGTGA. Trimming cost V 5 bases and J 0 bases, with 14 bases left between them. The CDR3 region has the DNA TGTGCCAGCAGCCCCTCAGGGGGGAGCTCCTACGAGCAGTACTTC. Its protein product is CASSPSGGSSYEQYF.

In its sample, this clonotype was seen a few times. This chain joins TRBV7-2 and TRBJ2-7, with TRBD1 as a possible D gene (5 bases). The germline V gene has CDR1 SGHTA and CDR2 FQGNSA. The CDR3 loop spans 15 amino acids. Trimming took 3 bases from V and 5 from J, leaving 17 bases between them. The CDR3 here is CASSFQSRQFHEQYF. The CDR3 region has the DNA TGTGCCAGCAGCTTTCAATCGAGACAGTTCCACGAGCAGTACTTC.

This clonotype was observed many times. This rearrangement joins TRBV4-3 to TRBJ2-1; D tentatively reads TRBD1 or TRBD2 (5 bases each). Trimming shortened V by 4 bases and J by 6 bases, and 19 bases separated the two germline ends. Germline V gene data show CDR1 as LGHNA and CDR2 as YSLEER. CDR3 length equals 16 residues. CDR3 in amino acids: CASSPHSGRTGNEQFF. The CDR3 coding sequence is TGCGCCAGCAGCCCGCATTCGGGGCGAACGGGCAATGAGCAGTTCTTC.

V gene TRBV6-1 combines with J gene TRBJ2-5, with D tentatively TRBD2 (7 bases). V lost 6 bases to trimming and J lost 4 bases, with 15 bases between them. Looked up from germline, CDR1 is MNHNS and CDR2 is SASEGT. The length of the CDR3 is 14 residues. CDR3 amino acids: CASSVVRGGETQYF. CDR3 nucleotides: TGTGCCAGCAGCGTCGTGAGGGGGGGAGAGACCCAGTACTTC.

This clonotype occurred once. The gene calls are TRBV7-2 and TRBJ1-4, with D perhaps matching TRBD1 (5 bases). Trimming took off 2 bases at V and 3 bases at J, with 10 bases between the two ends. Germline CDR1 is SGHTA and CDR2 is FQGNSA. The CDR3 is made up of 15 amino acids. CDR3 sequence reads: CASSLRGSSNEKLFF. CDR3 nucleotides: TGTGCCAGCAGCTTAAGGGGCAGCTCTAATGAAAAACTGTTTTTT.

This clonotype was detected only a few times. The CDR3 loop reads CASSESASPYGYTF. CDR3 sequence (DNA): TGTGCCAGCAGTGAATCGGCAAGTCCCTATGGCTACACCTTC. This sequence joins TRBV25-1 and TRBJ1-2; D gene ambiguous. Trimming removed 1 base at V and 4 bases at J, with 10 bases between. The germline V gene has CDR1 MGHDK and CDR2 SYGVNS. The CDR3 length is 14 residues.